The rows below give T cell receptor beta chains drawn from one sample of a study of blood T cell repertoires in COVID-19. Produced via immunoSEQ multiplex PCR; TCRdb's table is partial and in-frame only. The table shows 55,000 to 80,000 clones, with 80% to 90% occurring only once. Material: peripheral blood. These receptors were taken from a human donor in a cohort sampled during active COVID-19. Each CDR3 is given with its conserved first and last residue. Fields, in order: J gene, clone size, V gene, D gene, CDR3 DNA, CDR3 protein. A D gene is named only where the DNA matches it firmly. Part of the rows lack a size; the others show once, few, many or a class for expanded clones.

>TRBJ2-1|.|TRBV2|.
TGTGCCAGCAACGGAGGCGGGACGATAAATGAGCAGTTCTTC
CASNGGGTINEQFF
>TRBJ2-5|.|TRBV19|TRBD1
TGTGCCAGCTCCCTTGGACAGGGAGAGACCCAGTACTTC
CASSLGQGETQYF
>TRBJ2-7|.|TRBV24-1|TRBD2
TGTGCCACCAGTGTCGCGGGGGGAGAGTACGAGCAGTACTTC
CATSVAGGEYEQYF
>TRBJ2-3|few|TRBV4-2|TRBD2
TGTGCCAGCAGTCCAAGGACGGGGCGGGGGAGCACAGATACGCAGTATTTT
CASSPRTGRGSTDTQYF
>TRBJ2-1|.|TRBV28|TRBD2
TGTGCCAGCAGTCCTTGGACTAGCGGGAACAATGAGCAGTTCTTC
CASSPWTSGNNEQFF
>TRBJ1-1|.|TRBV28|TRBD1
TGTGCCAGCAGTTCCGGTCCCGGGACAGGTCTGAACACTGAAGCTTTCTTT
CASSSGPGTGLNTEAFF
>TRBJ2-5|.|TRBV18|TRBD1
TGTGCCAGCTCGAGAACCCAGGGGGCCCAAGAGACCCAGTACTTC
CASSRTQGAQETQYF
>TRBJ1-4|.|TRBV27|.
TGTGCCAGCAGTTTCGAGGGAATAAATGAAAAACTGTTTTTT
CASSFEGINEKLFF
>TRBJ2-1|.|TRBV9|TRBD2
TGTGCCAGCAGCGTGGGCGGGAGGGCCCTCGGAAATGAGCAGTTCTTC
CASSVGGRALGNEQFF
>TRBJ2-3|.|TRBV13|TRBD1
TGTGCCAGCAGCTTACAGGGACAGGGCTGGCGGGGCACAGATACGCAGTATTTT
CASSLQGQGWRGTDTQYF
>TRBJ1-6|.|TRBV30|TRBD1
TGTGCCTGGAGCGGACAGGGGAATTCACCCCTCCACTTT
CAWSGQGNSPLHF
>TRBJ2-1|.|TRBV10-3|.
TGTGCCATCAACCCAACCGAGACTAACCCCTACAATGAGCAGTTCTTC
CAINPTETNPYNEQFF
>TRBJ2-5|.|TRBV28|.
TGTGCCAGCAGTCTAGGTCCCAGACAAGAGACCCAGTACTTC
CASSLGPRQETQYF
>TRBJ2-7|.|TRBV10-2|TRBD2
TGCGCCAGCAGCTTTAGCGGGAGGTCCCTCGAGCAGTACTTC
CASSFSGRSLEQYF
>TRBJ1-5|.|TRBV19|.
TGTGCCAGTAGTCGCCGGGACACAGGCAATCAGCCCCAGCATTTT
CASSRRDTGNQPQHF
>TRBJ2-7|.|TRBV20-1|.
TGCAGTGCTAGAGATTCCCTCGAGCAGTACTTC
CSARDSLEQYF
>TRBJ2-5|.|TRBV6-5|TRBD2
TGTGCCAGCAGGCCCGGGGGGGGCGTGGAGACCCAGTACTTC
CASRPGGGVETQYF
>TRBJ1-4|once|TRBV30|TRBD1
TGTGCCTGGAATCGGGACAGAATTAATGAAAAACTGTTTTTT
CAWNRDRINEKLFF
>TRBJ1-2|.|TRBV14|TRBD1
TGTGCCAGCAGCCGCGCCGGGACAGGGCAAGCTAACTATGGCTACACCTTC
CASSRAGTGQANYGYTF
>TRBJ2-1|.|TRBV4-2|TRBD2
TGTGCCAGCAGCCTCAGAGCGGGAGGAGGGGGGGGTGAGCAGTTCTTC
CASSLRAGGGGGEQFF
>TRBJ1-1|.|TRBV2|.
TGTGCCAGCAGTGAAGAGATTCCGGGGAGCACTGAAGCTTTCTTT
CASSEEIPGSTEAFF
>TRBJ1-5|.|TRBV28|.
TGTGCCAGCAAGACAGGAGGAGCACAGTATAGCAATCAGCCCCAGCATTTT
CASKTGGAQYSNQPQHF
>TRBJ2-5|.|TRBV28|.
TGTGCCAGCAGCTCCGGCGGCCAAAAGAAAGAGACCCAGTACTTC
CASSSGGQKKETQYF
>TRBJ1-2|.|TRBV19|.
TGTGCCAGTAGTACCCTACCGGGACAAGGGTACGGCTATGGCTACACCTTC
CASSTLPGQGYGYGYTF
>TRBJ1-1|.|TRBV6-6|TRBD1
TGTGCCAGCAGTTCGGTCCAGGGGGCAATGAACACTGAAGCTTTCTTT
CASSSVQGAMNTEAFF
>TRBJ1-3|.|TRBV9|.
TGTGCCAGCAGCGATCACAGGGTTGACTCTGGAAACACCATATATTTT
CASSDHRVDSGNTIYF
>TRBJ2-7|.|TRBV4-1|.
TGCGCCAGCAGCCATTTACAGGGAATGAGAGCGGCCTACGAGCAGTACTTC
CASSHLQGMRAAYEQYF
>TRBJ2-7|.|TRBV7-9|TRBD2
TGTGCCAGCAGCCTAGGAACTGGGACTAGCACTTGGAGCTCCTACGAGCAGTACTTC
CASSLGTGTSTWSSYEQYF
>TRBJ1-1|.|TRBV6-5|.
TGTGCCAGCAGGGCCGCTAACACTGAAGCTTTCTTT
CASRAANTEAFF
>TRBJ2-7|.|TRBV20-1|.
TGCAGTGCTAGTAGAGAATCCTACGAGCAGTACTTC
CSASRESYEQYF
>TRBJ1-4|.|TRBV28|.
TGTGCCAGCAGCCAGCGGAATGAAAAACTGTTTTTT
CASSQRNEKLFF
>TRBJ1-2|.|TRBV10-3|TRBD1
TGTGCCATCCCAAAGAGCCCGGGACAGAATAACTATGGCTACACCTTC
CAIPKSPGQNNYGYTF
>TRBJ2-7|once|TRBV5-1|TRBD1
TGCGCCAGCAGGGACCCTACGACAGGGCTCTACGAGCAGTACTTC
CASRDPTTGLYEQYF
>TRBJ2-7|.|TRBV28|TRBD1
TGTGCCAGCAGCCGAGGACAGGGAACCTACGAGCAGTACTTC
CASSRGQGTYEQYF
>TRBJ2-1|.|TRBV7-2|.
TGTGCCAGCAGCCCGGACAGAGCTTCGCATGAGCAGTTCTTC
CASSPDRASHEQFF
>TRBJ1-1|.|TRBV19|.
TGTGCCAGTAGCGGGATTATGAACACTGAAGCTTTCTTT
CASSGIMNTEAFF
>TRBJ1-6|.|TRBV7-9|.
TGTGCCAGCAGCCCATGGACGGGATGGGCCCCCCTCCACTTT
CASSPWTGWAPLHF
>TRBJ1-6|.|TRBV5-4|.
TGTGCCAGCAGGGCTTCGGGGTACTCACCCCTCCACTTT
CASRASGYSPLHF
>TRBJ2-7|once|TRBV7-2|TRBD1
TGTGCCAGCAGCCCAGACAGGGGGTTCTACGAGCAGTACTTC
CASSPDRGFYEQYF
>TRBJ2-3|.|TRBV4-3|TRBD2
TGCGCCAGCAGCCAGAAACCCTTAGCGGGAGGGCTCACAGATACGCAGTATTTT
CASSQKPLAGGLTDTQYF
>TRBJ1-5|.|TRBV5-5|.
TGTGCCAGCAGCTTAAGCTCTAACGGCAATCAGCCCCAGCATTTT
CASSLSSNGNQPQHF
>TRBJ1-1|once|TRBV7-2|.
TGTGCCAGCAGCCTCCTGGGGGGAAGCAACACTGAAGCTTTCTTT
CASSLLGGSNTEAFF
>TRBJ1-1|.|TRBV18|.
TGTGCCAGCTCACCACGGGGGGACACTGAAGCTTTCTTT
CASSPRGDTEAFF
>TRBJ2-5|.|TRBV2|TRBD1
TGTGCCAGCAGCATGACAGGGGGGGAGACCCAGTACTTC
CASSMTGGETQYF
>TRBJ1-2|once|TRBV12-3/TRBV12-4|.
TGTGCCAGTGAGGGCTACAACTGGGGCTACACCTTC
CASEGYNWGYTF
>TRBJ1-6|few|TRBV6-5|TRBD1
TGTGCCAGCAGGGGGGGACAGGGAATTGGGTCACCCCTCCACTTT
CASRGGQGIGSPLHF
>TRBJ1-2|.|TRBV6-5|TRBD1
TGTGCCAGCAGTTACAGAGGCCCCAGGGGGCTCTATGGCTACACCTTC
CASSYRGPRGLYGYTF
>TRBJ2-5|.|TRBV4-1|TRBD2
TGCGCCAGCAGCCAAGAATTCCCTAGCGGGGGGCCCCAAGAGACCCAGTACTTC
CASSQEFPSGGPQETQYF
>TRBJ1-2|.|TRBV9|TRBD1
TGTGCCAGCAGCCGTGGGACAGACAATGCCTATGGCTACACCTTC
CASSRGTDNAYGYTF
>TRBJ1-5|.|TRBV6-5|TRBD1
TGTGCCAGCAGCCGGGACAGGGGCAATCAGCCCCAGCATTTT
CASSRDRGNQPQHF